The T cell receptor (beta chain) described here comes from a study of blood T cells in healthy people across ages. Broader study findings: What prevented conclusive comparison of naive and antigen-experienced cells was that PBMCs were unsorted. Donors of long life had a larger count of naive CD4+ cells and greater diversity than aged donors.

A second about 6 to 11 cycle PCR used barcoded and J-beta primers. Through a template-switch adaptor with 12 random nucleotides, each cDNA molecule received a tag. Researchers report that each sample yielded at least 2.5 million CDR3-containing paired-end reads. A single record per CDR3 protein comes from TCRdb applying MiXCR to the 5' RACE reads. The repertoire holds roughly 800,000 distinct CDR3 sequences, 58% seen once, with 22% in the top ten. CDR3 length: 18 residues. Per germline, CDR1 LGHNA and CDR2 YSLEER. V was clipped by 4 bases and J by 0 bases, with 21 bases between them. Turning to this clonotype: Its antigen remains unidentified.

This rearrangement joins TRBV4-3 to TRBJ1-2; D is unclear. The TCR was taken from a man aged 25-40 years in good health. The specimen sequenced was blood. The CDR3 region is CASSLAREKKEANYGYTF. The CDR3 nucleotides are TGCGCCAGCAGCCTAGCCCGGGAGAAAAAGGAGGCTAACTATGGCTACACCTTC.